The following is a TCR beta chain sequence with its context. Its specificity is unknown. This CDR3 comprises 13 residues. The junction had 5 bases not matched to a gene; V was cut back by 6 bases and J by 3 bases. Per germline, CDR1 MGHDK and CDR2 SYGVNS. The data stem from a study of CD8 T cells in ankylosing spondylitis. Study findings and constraints: Reports say disease-linked clones showed up significantly more in matched ankylosing spondylitis synovial fluid. For ankylosing spondylitis blood, a TCR beta motif of 7 to 9 highly homologous variants appeared characteristic. Some of the motif variants had earlier been found in reactive arthritis patients' fluid and blood. Peripheral blood held disease-linked clones only at relatively low frequency, and these were CD8+.

By quantitative 5'-RACE with molecular barcodes, the TCR beta libraries were made. TCRdb ran MiXCR on the 5' RACE reads and lists one entry per CDR3 protein. The repertoire consists of 200,000 to 250,000 distinct CDR3 sequences, with about 16% occurring once and the leading ten covering about 42%. The origin of this receptor is a male donor with ankylosing spondylitis. Sequencing was carried out using blood, either unsorted or a sorted T cell fraction (not recorded which). V usage is TRBV25-1 and J usage is TRBJ2-7, with 7 nucleotides matching TRBD2. In DNA, the CDR3 is TGTGCCAGCAGGCCTAGCGGAAGCTACGAGCAGTACTTC. Translated, it gives CASRPSGSYEQYF.